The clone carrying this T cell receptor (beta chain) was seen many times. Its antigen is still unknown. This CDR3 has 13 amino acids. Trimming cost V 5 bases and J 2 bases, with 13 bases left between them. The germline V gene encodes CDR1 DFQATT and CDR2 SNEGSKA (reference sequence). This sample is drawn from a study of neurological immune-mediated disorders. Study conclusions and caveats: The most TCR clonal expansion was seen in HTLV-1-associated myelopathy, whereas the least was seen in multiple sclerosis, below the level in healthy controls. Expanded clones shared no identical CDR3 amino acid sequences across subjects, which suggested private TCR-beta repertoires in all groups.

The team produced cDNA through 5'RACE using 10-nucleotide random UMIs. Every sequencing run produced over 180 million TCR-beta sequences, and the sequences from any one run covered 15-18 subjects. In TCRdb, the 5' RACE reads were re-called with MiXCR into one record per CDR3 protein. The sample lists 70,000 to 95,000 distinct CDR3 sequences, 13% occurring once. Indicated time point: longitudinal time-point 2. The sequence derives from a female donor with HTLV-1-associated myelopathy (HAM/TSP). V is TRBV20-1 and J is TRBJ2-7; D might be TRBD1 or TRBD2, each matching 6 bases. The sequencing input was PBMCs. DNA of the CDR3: TGCAGTGCTCCGTCCGGGGGCGCCTACGAGCAGTACTTC. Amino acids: CSAPSGGAYEQYF.